One and the same sample provided the 13 T cell receptor beta chains below, sequenced in a study of human thymus T cells. TCRdb's table, derived via immunoSEQ multiplex PCR, lists solely in-frame clones and lacks some. The sample comprises around 70,000 clones, 85% to 95% of which are singletons, and 0.034% rests with the top ten. Corrective heart surgery yielded the resections from which the thymus tissue came. Sequencing input: thymus tissue. These receptors were taken from a girl younger than two with a congenital heart defect but otherwise immunologically healthy.

The V and J genes are TRBV5-4 and TRBJ2-3; D gene uncertain. V lost 1 base to trimming and J lost 5 bases, with 11 bases between them. Germline assignment: CDR1 SGHNT and CDR2 YYREEE (reference sequence). This CDR3 contains 14 residues. The CDR3 here is CASSLIGYQDTQYF. CDR3 in DNA: TGTGCCAGCAGCTTGATAGGGTATCAAGATACGCAGTATTTT.

This clone has only one observation. This chain uses TRBV28 with TRBJ2-7; 8 bases line up with TRBD1. The CDR3 totals 13 residues. Germline values: CDR1 MDHEN, CDR2 SYDVKM. V was pared by 8 bases and J by 9 bases, with 12 bases of the junction left unmatched. This CDR3 is CASGNRQGRTQYF. CDR3 DNA: TGTGCCAGCGGAAACCGACAGGGGAGGACGCAGTACTTC.

The genes are TRBV19 and TRBJ1-1; 7 nucleotides agree with TRBD1. This CDR3 has 12 residues. Germline values: CDR1 LNHDA, CDR2 SQIVND (reference sequence). V shed 7 bases and J 5 bases; nucleotides not matched to a gene: 4. The DNA of the CDR3 is TGTGCCAGTACCCAGGGGGGGACTGAAGCTTTCTTT. Translated, it gives CASTQGGTEAFF.

The genes are TRBV18 and TRBJ1-2; a weak D match, TRBD1 (6 bases). V lost 2 bases and J 6 bases, leaving 22 bases between the germline ends. Germline V gene sequence: CDR1 KGHSH, CDR2 LQKENI. This CDR3 contains 17 residues. The CDR3 sequence: CASSPFSQAGPGDGYTF. CDR3 bases: TGTGCCAGCTCACCATTTTCCCAGGCCGGACCAGGGGATGGCTACACCTTC.

This clone was seen just once. The chain combines TRBV5-6 with TRBJ2-5; possibly TRBD1 for D (6 bases). The length of the CDR3 is 17 residues. Trimming stripped 0 bases from V and 4 bases from J, with 19 bases between. The germline CDR1 and CDR2 sequences are SGHDT and YYEEEE. For the CDR3, the DNA is TGTGCCAGCAGCTTGGTTAAGGGGGAGCTGGTTTCAGAGACCCAGTACTTC. This sequence encodes CASSLVKGELVSETQYF.

The CDR3 sequence: CASSQGVARPARFHMNTEAFF. CDR3 nucleotide sequence: TGTGCCAGCAGCCAAGGTGTCGCCCGCCCCGCCCGGTTCCACATGAACACTGAAGCTTTCTTT. The chain carries TRBV4-2 and TRBJ1-1; D ambiguous. This CDR3 contains 21 residues. Deletions cut 1 base from V and 0 bases from J, with 27 bases between. The germline V gene encodes CDR1 LGHNA and CDR2 YNFKEQ.

The chain is built from TRBV10-1 and TRBJ1-1; D might be TRBD1 (5 bases). The CDR3 loop spans 13 amino acids. Germline CDR1 and CDR2: WNHNN and SYGVQD (reference sequence). Trimming removed 2 bases from V and 8 bases from J, with 12 bases in between. The CDR3 loop reads CASSETPQGEAFF. The CDR3 nucleotides read TGCGCCAGCAGTGAGACGCCCCAGGGAGAAGCTTTCTTT.

The J gene is TRBJ1-1, the V gene TRBV20-1; D ambiguous. The CDR3 runs 8 residues. The germline V gene encodes CDR1 DFQATT and CDR2 SNEGSKA (reference sequence). Deletions cut 5 bases from V and 8 bases from J, with 3 bases between. The chain's CDR3 is CSAQEAFF. In nucleotides, the CDR3 is TGCAGTGCTCAGGAAGCTTTCTTT.

The chain combines TRBV2 with TRBJ2-1; D gene unclear. Per the germline V gene, CDR1 is SNHLY and CDR2 is FYNNEI. The CDR3 consists of 14 residues. Trimming pared 8 bases from V and 8 bases from J, leaving 19 bases between. CDR3 nucleotides: TGTGCCAGCGGTTCCGGCGGAAGATACGATGAGCAGTTCTTC. Protein product: CASGSGGRYDEQFF.

This clone is a singleton in its sample. CDR3 bases: TGTGCCAGCAGCGTAGACCCCAATCAGCCCCAGCATTTT. It codes for CASSVDPNQPQHF. This chain connects TRBV9 to TRBJ1-5; unclear D gene. Per the germline V gene, CDR1 is SGDLS and CDR2 is YYNGEE. The CDR3 is 13 residues long. With 0 bases removed from V and 3 bases from J, the gap between germline ends came to 4 bases.

The V call is TRBV6-5, the J call TRBJ2-7; D remains ambiguous. The ends were cut back, 2 bases at V and 4 bases at J, with 15 bases in the middle. Germline V gene data show CDR1 as MNHEY and CDR2 as SVGAGI. This CDR3 contains 15 residues. The CDR3, as DNA: TGTGCCAGCAGTTACCGGCGGCAGCCCCGGTACGAGCAGTACTTC. Its translation: CASSYRRQPRYEQYF.

The rearrangement joins TRBV4-3 to TRBJ1-4; maybe TRBD1 (5 bases). V lost 0 bases and J lost 3, with 29 bases in between. In germline, CDR1 is LGHNA, CDR2 YSLEER. The CDR3 totals 22 residues. The CDR3 loop is CASSQDLAVWGPHQEANEKLFF. In DNA form, the CDR3 reads TGCGCCAGCAGCCAAGATCTCGCGGTCTGGGGCCCTCATCAGGAGGCTAATGAAAAACTGTTTTTT.

This chain links TRBV6-5 with TRBJ2-4; 7 positions match TRBD1. Trimming took 6 bases from V and 6 from J; bases not matched to a gene: 11. Germline V gives CDR1 MNHEY, CDR2 SVGAGI. CDR3 size: 15 residues. This CDR3 reads CASSKQGPLRNIQYF. CDR3 nucleotide sequence: TGTGCCAGCAGCAAACAGGGGCCCCTCCGAAACATTCAGTACTTC.